This T cell receptor beta chain appears in the sequencing data of a study of PD-1 blockade in mismatch repair-deficient tumors. Notes on the study in general: Rapid post-treatment expansion, then contraction, generally preceding radiologic response, marked tumor-resident clones.

Using immunoSEQ multiplex PCR, the repertoire was profiled, and TCRdb retains in-frame clones only, with some absent. The sample lists approximately 50,000 clones, roughly 78% occurring once. Germline trimming cut 1 base from V and 2 bases from J; bases unmatched to any gene: 6. Germline lookup yields CDR1 SEHNR and CDR2 FQNEAQ (reference sequence). The CDR3 sequence is 16 residues long. Every patient had mismatch repair deficiency by PCR or immunohistochemistry. TCRs were sequenced from a few patients responding to pembrolizumab. This clone was picked up many times. As yet, its antigen is unknown. The V call is TRBV7-9, the J call TRBJ2-5; 8 bases are shared with TRBD2. Sequenced here: peripheral blood, sampled 4 weeks after starting pembrolizumab. The receptor comes from an adult with mismatch repair-deficient cancer. CDR3 region: CASSLGRAGGQETQYF. The CDR3 DNA is TGTGCCAGCAGCTTAGGGCGGGCGGGAGGACAAGAGACCCAGTACTTC.